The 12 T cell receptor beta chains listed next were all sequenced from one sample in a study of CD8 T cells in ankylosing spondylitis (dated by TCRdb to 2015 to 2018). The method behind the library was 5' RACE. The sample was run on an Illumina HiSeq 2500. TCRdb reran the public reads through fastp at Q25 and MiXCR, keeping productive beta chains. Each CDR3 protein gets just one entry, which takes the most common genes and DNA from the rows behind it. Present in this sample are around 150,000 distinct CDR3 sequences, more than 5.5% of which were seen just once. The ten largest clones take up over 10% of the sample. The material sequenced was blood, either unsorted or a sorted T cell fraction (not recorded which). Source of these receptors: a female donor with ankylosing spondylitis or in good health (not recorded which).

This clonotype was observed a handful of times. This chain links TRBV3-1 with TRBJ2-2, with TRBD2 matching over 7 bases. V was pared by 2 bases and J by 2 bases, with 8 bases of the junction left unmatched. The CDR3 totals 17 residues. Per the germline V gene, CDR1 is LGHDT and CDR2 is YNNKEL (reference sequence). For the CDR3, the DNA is TGTGCCAGCAGCCAAACCGTTGGGACTACTAACACCGGGGAGCTGTTTTTT. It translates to CASSQTVGTTNTGELFF.

The CDR3 nucleotides read TGCAGTGCTCTAGGACAGTTGGAGACCCAGTACTTC. Protein product: CSALGQLETQYF. The chain uses TRBV20-1 and TRBJ2-5; D may be TRBD1 (6 bases). This CDR3 contains 12 residues. Germline CDR1 reads DFQATT; CDR2 reads SNEGSKA (reference sequence). Trimming pared 5 bases from V and 5 bases from J, leaving 12 bases between.

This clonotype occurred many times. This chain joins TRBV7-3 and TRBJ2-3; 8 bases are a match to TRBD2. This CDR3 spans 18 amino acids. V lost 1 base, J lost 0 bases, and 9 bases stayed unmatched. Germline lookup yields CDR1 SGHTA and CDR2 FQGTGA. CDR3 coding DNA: TGTGCCAGCAGCTTAATGCCTATAGCGGGACTTAGCACAGATACGCAGTATTTT. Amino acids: CASSLMPIAGLSTDTQYF.

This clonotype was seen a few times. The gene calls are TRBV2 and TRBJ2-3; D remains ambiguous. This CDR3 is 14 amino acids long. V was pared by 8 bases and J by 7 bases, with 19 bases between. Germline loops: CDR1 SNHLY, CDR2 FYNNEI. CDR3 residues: CASHQALLGYTQYF. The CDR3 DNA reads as TGTGCCAGCCATCAGGCCCTCCTCGGGTATACGCAGTATTTT.

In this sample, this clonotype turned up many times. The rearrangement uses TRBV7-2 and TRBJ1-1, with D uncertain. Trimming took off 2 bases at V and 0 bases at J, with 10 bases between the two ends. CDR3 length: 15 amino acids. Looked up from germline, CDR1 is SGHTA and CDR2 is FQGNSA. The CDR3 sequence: CASSLLRGMNTEAFF. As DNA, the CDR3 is TGTGCCAGCAGCTTATTGCGAGGCATGAACACTGAAGCTTTCTTT.

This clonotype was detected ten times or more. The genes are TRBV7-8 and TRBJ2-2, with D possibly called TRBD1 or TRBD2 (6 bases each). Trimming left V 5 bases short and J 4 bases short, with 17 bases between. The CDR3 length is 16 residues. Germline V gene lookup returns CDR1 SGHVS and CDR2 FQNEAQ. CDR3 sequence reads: CASSLRRGAGTGELFF. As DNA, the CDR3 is TGTGCCAGCAGCCTCAGGAGGGGGGCGGGCACCGGGGAGCTGTTTTTT.

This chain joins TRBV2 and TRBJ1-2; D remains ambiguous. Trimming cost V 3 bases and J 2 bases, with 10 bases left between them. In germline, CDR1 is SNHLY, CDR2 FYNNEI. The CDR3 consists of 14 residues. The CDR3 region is CASSDGRFNYGYTF. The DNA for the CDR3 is TGTGCCAGCAGTGACGGCAGATTCAACTATGGCTACACCTTC.

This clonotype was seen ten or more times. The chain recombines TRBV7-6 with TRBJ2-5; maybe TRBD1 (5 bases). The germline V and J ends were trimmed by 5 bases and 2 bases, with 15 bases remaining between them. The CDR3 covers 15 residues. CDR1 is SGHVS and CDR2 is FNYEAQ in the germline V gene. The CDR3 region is CASSAHQGTQETQYF. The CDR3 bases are TGTGCCAGCAGCGCCCACCAGGGTACTCAAGAGACCCAGTACTTC.

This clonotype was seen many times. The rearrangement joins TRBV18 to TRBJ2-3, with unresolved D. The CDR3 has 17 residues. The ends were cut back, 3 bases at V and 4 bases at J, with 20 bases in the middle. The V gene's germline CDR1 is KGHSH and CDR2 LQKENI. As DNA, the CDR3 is TGTGCCAGCTCACCGACCGTCGGCGGATATGAATCAGATACGCAGTATTTT. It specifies CASSPTVGGYESDTQYF.

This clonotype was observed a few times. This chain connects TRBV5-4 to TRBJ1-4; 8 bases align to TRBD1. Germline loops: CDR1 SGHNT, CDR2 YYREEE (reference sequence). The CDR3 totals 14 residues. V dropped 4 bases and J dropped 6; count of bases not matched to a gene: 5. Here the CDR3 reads CASSQDREDEKLFF. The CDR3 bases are TGTGCCAGCAGCCAGGACAGGGAAGATGAAAAACTGTTTTTT.

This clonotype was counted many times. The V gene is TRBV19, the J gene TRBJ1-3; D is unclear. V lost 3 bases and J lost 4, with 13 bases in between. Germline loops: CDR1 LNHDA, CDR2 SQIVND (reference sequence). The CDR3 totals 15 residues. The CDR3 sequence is CASSIADLGGNTIYF. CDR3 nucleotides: TGTGCCAGTAGTATCGCTGACTTAGGAGGAAACACCATATATTTT. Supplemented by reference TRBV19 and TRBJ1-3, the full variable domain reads DGGITQSPKYLFRKEGQNVTLSCEQNLNHDAMYWYRQDPGQGLRLIYYSQIVNDFQKGDIAEGYSVSREKKESFPLTVTSAQKNPTAFYLCASSIADLGGNTIYFGEGSWLTVV.

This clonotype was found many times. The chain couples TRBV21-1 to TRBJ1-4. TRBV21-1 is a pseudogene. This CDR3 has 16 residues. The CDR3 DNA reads TGTGCCAGCAGCAAAAGTACGGCTGCTGCTAATGAAAAACTGTTTTTT. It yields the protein CASSKSTAAANEKLFF.